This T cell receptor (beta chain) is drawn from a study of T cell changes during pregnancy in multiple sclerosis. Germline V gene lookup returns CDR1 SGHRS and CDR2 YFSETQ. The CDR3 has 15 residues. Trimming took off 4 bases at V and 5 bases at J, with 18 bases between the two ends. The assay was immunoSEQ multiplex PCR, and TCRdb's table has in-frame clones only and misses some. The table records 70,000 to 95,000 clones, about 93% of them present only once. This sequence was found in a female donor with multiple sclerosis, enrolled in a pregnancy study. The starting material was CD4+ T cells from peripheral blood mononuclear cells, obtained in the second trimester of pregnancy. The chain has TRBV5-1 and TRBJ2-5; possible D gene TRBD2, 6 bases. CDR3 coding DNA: TGCGCCAGCAGCCCCCTGGGGGGTAGCGTGGAGACCCAGTACTTC. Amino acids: CASSPLGGSVETQYF. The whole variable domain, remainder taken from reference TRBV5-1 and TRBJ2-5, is KAGVTQTPRYLIKTRGQQVTLSCSPISGHRSVSWYQQTPGQGLQFLFEYFSETQRNKGNFPGRFSGRQFSNSRSEMNVSTLELGDSALYLCASSPLGGSVETQYFGPGTRLLVL.